These 11 T cell receptor beta chains originate from one sample sequenced in a study of blood T cell repertoires in COVID-19. Using immunoSEQ multiplex PCR, the repertoire was profiled, and TCRdb retains in-frame clones only, with some absent. The sample has 190,000 or so clones, approximately 86% seen once. Source material: peripheral blood. The receptors were sampled from a man aged 35-49 years with active or convalescent COVID-19.

The chain couples TRBV6-5 to TRBJ2-1; 9 nucleotides align to TRBD1. V was pared by 5 bases and J by 7 bases, with 3 bases of the junction left unmatched. Germline CDR1 is MNHEY and CDR2 is SVGAGI. CDR3 length: 13 amino acids. Here the CDR3 DNA reads TGTGCCAGCAGTCGGACAGGGGTGAATGAGCAGTTCTTC. This sequence encodes CASSRTGVNEQFF.

This rearrangement joins TRBV27 to TRBJ2-7, with 7 bases aligning to TRBD1. Losses at the gene ends were 8 bases for V and 0 bases for J; bases not matched to a gene: 10. The CDR3 contains 15 residues. In germline, CDR1 is MNHEY, CDR2 SMNVEV (reference sequence). The CDR3 sequence is CASAPTGMYSYEQYF. In DNA form, the CDR3 reads TGTGCCAGCGCCCCGACAGGGATGTACTCCTACGAGCAGTACTTC.

The chain combines TRBV28 with TRBJ1-5, with TRBD1 matching 9 bases. This CDR3 spans 15 amino acids. Germline-derived CDR1 and CDR2 are MDHEN and SYDVKM. Trimming took 7 bases from V and 4 from J; bases not matched to a gene: 8. CDR3 protein: CASTPIDRGNQPQHF. The CDR3 DNA follows: TGTGCCAGCACCCCTATAGACAGGGGGAATCAGCCCCAGCATTTT.

V is TRBV15 and J is TRBJ1-1; D might be TRBD1 (5 bases). CDR3 length: 13 amino acids. Per the germline V gene, CDR1 is LNHNV and CDR2 is YYDKDF (reference sequence). Trimming stripped 1 base from V and 4 bases from J, with 7 bases between. CDR3 nucleotide sequence: TGTGCCACCAGCAGAGCGGGGGGCACTGAAGCTTTCTTT. Encoded protein: CATSRAGGTEAFF.

The table lists this clone with a count of one. The rearrangement joins TRBV3-1 (or the pseudogene TRBV3-2) to TRBJ2-4, with 7 bases aligning to TRBD1. This CDR3 contains 16 residues. Per germline, CDR1 LGHDT and CDR2 YNNKEL (reference sequence). V gave up 1 base and J gave up 0 bases; unmatched junction bases: 3. The CDR3 reads CASSQGQGVAKNIQYF. The DNA for the CDR3 is TGTGCCAGCAGCCAAGGGCAGGGGGTAGCCAAAAACATTCAGTACTTC.

The CDR3: CASSFRRLAGSDTQYF. The CDR3 region has the DNA TGTGCCAGTAGCTTTAGGCGGCTAGCGGGCTCTGATACGCAGTATTTT. This chain connects TRBV19 to TRBJ2-3, with 8 positions matching TRBD2. Germline-derived CDR1 and CDR2 are LNHDA and SQIVND (reference sequence). The junction had 14 bases not matched to a gene; V was cut back by 6 bases and J by 6 bases. This CDR3 region has 16 residues.

The chain joins TRBV18 to TRBJ1-2; a possible D gene is TRBD1 (6 bases). CDR1 and CDR2 (germline): KGHSH, LQKENI. This CDR3 region has 13 residues. V lost 6 bases and J 3 bases, leaving 11 bases between the germline ends. The CDR3 protein is CASSLTGYYGYTF. In DNA, the CDR3 is TGTGCCAGCTCGCTCACAGGGTACTATGGCTACACCTTC.

CDR3 nucleotides: TGTGCCAGCAGCGGATTCCGGGGACAGGGGTTCTACAATGAGCAGTTCTTC. Protein: CASSGFRGQGFYNEQFF. J is TRBJ2-1 and V is TRBV28; 10 positions agree with TRBD1. Per the germline V gene, CDR1 is MDHEN and CDR2 is SYDVKM. After removal of 6 bases from V and 3 bases from J, the junction contained 11 bases not matched to a gene. The CDR3 is 17 amino acids.

This clone was counted a few times. The V and J genes are TRBV6-6 and TRBJ1-2, with a possible D match to TRBD1 (6 bases). The V gene's germline CDR1 is MNHNY and CDR2 SVGAGI (reference sequence). Between the trimmed V and J ends, which lost 5 bases and 0 bases, there was a span of 7 bases. CDR3 length equals 13 residues. The CDR3 region is CASSGQSNYGYTF. The CDR3 region has the DNA TGTGCCAGCAGTGGACAGTCTAACTATGGCTACACCTTC.

V usage is TRBV13 and J usage is TRBJ1-1, with a possible D match to TRBD1 (6 bases). Per germline, CDR1 PRHDT and CDR2 FYEKMQ (reference sequence). This CDR3 has 13 amino acids. V lost 5 bases, J lost 3 bases, and 10 bases lay in between. The CDR3 nucleotides are TGTGCCAGCAGCCCCCAGGGGTACACTGAAGCTTTCTTT. Translating it yields CASSPQGYTEAFF.

This chain joins TRBV5-1 and TRBJ2-5; D possibly corresponds to TRBD1 (5 bases). Trimming removed 0 bases from V and 1 base from J, with 10 bases in between. Per germline, CDR1 SGHRS and CDR2 YFSETQ. This CDR3 spans 15 amino acids. For the CDR3, the DNA is TGCGCCAGCAGCTTGGGGCAGGGCCCCCAAGAGACCCAGTACTTC. Amino acids: CASSLGQGPQETQYF.